The T cell receptor beta chain under discussion was sequenced for a study of T cells after yellow fever vaccination. Study background: Preparation of the low-cell-number fractions used SMART-Seq v4 Ultra Low Input.

The CDR3 sequence is 13 residues long. Trimming cost V 6 bases and J 5 bases, with 10 bases left between them. The germline V gene has CDR1 LNHDA and CDR2 SQIVND (reference sequence). This clonotype was found many times. Antigen specificity is unknown. Study outcomes and limitations: Any FACS-sorted repertoire could hold abundant clonotypes that contaminate it from the bulk population. A large majority of primary-vaccination clones showed up again after the booster (around 95% CD4, roughly 91% CD8).

Making TCR cDNA involved 5'RACE template switching, which added UMIs and a universal primer site. TCRdb passed the 5' RACE reads through MiXCR, listing each CDR3 protein once. Of about 260,000 distinct CDR3 sequences listed, over 4.5% are singletons. V is TRBV19 and J is TRBJ2-2; no clear D. The source material was CD4+ T cells sorted from PBMCs, sampled on the day of the yellow fever booster vaccination. The receptor's source is a man between 18 and 35 years old who received the YFV17D yellow fever vaccine. CDR3 coding DNA: TGTGCCAGTAGCCCTCAGTGGACCGGGGAGCTGTTTTTT. Its translation is CASSPQWTGELFF.